Listed below are T cell receptor beta chains from one sample, sequenced in a study of response to subunit inactivated influenza vaccine. TCRdb redid the calling of the RT-PCR reads with MiXCR, one entry per CDR3 protein. The sample holds about 170,000 distinct CDR3 sequences, roughly 12% seen once. These data also featured in a second study, about T cells expressing NK-cell markers.

The sequences come from CD8+ T cells sorted from PBMCs, collected about 12 days after vaccination. The origin of the receptors is a man aged 50 to 59 who received an inactivated influenza vaccine. CDR3s include the opening cysteine and the closing phenylalanine or tryptophan. The D gene is left open where the match is weak. Clone size is stated in some rows and not others, as once, few, many or a class when expanded.

.	TRBJ2-3	few	TRBV7-8	TGTGCCAGCAGCTTAGTCGGTAGGGCTGGCACAGATACGCAGTATTTT	CASSLVGRAGTDTQYF
.	TRBJ2-7	few	TRBV4-3	TGCGCCAGCAGCAAAGGCGGGTCGTCCTCCTACGAGCAGTACTTC	CASSKGGSSSYEQYF
.	TRBJ1-1	few	TRBV5-1	TGCGCCAGCAGCTTGTGGCAGGGGATGAACACTGAAGCTTTCTTT	CASSLWQGMNTEAFF
TRBD1	TRBJ1-6	.	TRBV28	TGTGCCAGCAGTTTACTCCCGGTTGGGACAGGGGATTCACCCCTCCACTTT	CASSLLPVGTGDSPLHF
.	TRBJ2-2	few	TRBV6-5	TGTGCCAGCAGTTACTCCCAGGGATTAGGCACCGGGGAGCTGTTTTTT	CASSYSQGLGTGELFF
TRBD1	TRBJ1-1	many	TRBV25-1	TGTGCCAGCAGCTGGACAGGGACTGAAGCTTTCTTT	CASSWTGTEAFF
.	TRBJ1-2	.	TRBV20-1	TGCAGTGCTAGGGGGGGGCTTTATGGCTACACCTTC	CSARGGLYGYTF
TRBD1	TRBJ2-7	.	TRBV24-1	TGTGCCACCAGTGGGGACAGGGGCATTGGCGAGCAGTACTTC	CATSGDRGIGEQYF
TRBD1	TRBJ2-1	few	TRBV5-1	TGCGCCAGCAGCTTCCGACAGGGTTCCGACAATGAGCAGTTCTTC	CASSFRQGSDNEQFF
.	TRBJ2-1	.	TRBV11-2	TGTGCCAGCAGCTTAATGGGGAGGGGGCTTGGGAATGAGCAGTTCTTC	CASSLMGRGLGNEQFF
.	TRBJ2-7	.	TRBV6-5	TGTGCCAGCAGTTACTCCCGGGGTGGAAACGAGCAGTACTTC	CASSYSRGGNEQYF
.	TRBJ1-1	few	TRBV6-2/TRBV6-3	TGTGCCAGCAGTGTCTACAGGACTGAAGCTTTCTTT	CASSVYRTEAFF
TRBD1	TRBJ2-2	few	TRBV3-1	TGTGCCAGCAGCCCTCGGACAGGAGGAATCGGGGAGCTGTTTTTT	CASSPRTGGIGELFF
.	TRBJ2-5	.	TRBV18	TGTGCCAGCTCTCACGACGTGAGGGGCAGACAAGAGACCCAGTACTTC	CASSHDVRGRQETQYF
TRBD1	TRBJ2-3	many	TRBV5-5	TGTGCCAGCAGCCCACACAGGGGGGTGGCAGATACGCAGTATTTT	CASSPHRGVADTQYF
TRBD2	TRBJ2-7	.	TRBV10-3	TGTGCCACCAGCGGGAGCCAGCACGAGCAGTACTTC	CATSGSQHEQYF
TRBD2	TRBJ2-1	few	TRBV5-1	TGCGCCAGCAGCTTTACGGGCGGGAGGGCCTACAATGAGCAGTTCTTC	CASSFTGGRAYNEQFF
TRBD2	TRBJ2-1	few	TRBV9	TGTGCCAGCAGCGTAGAGAGGCTAGCGGGAGGGCCTTGGAGTGAGCAGTTCTTC	CASSVERLAGGPWSEQFF
TRBD1	TRBJ2-2	.	TRBV4-3	TGCGCCAGCAGCCAAGATAAGGGACAGGGGTCCACCGGGGAGCTGTTTTTT	CASSQDKGQGSTGELFF
.	TRBJ2-3	.	TRBV9	TGTGCCAGCAGCGTAGGAAAAACAGATACGCAGTATTTT	CASSVGKTDTQYF
.	TRBJ1-1	.	TRBV29-1	TGCAGCGTTGAAGTGGGCTACCTATTGAACACTGAAGCTTTCTTT	CSVEVGYLLNTEAFF
.	TRBJ1-1	few	TRBV24-1	TGTGCCACCAGAAACGCTATAGAAGAAGCTTTCTTT	CATRNAIEEAFF
.	TRBJ2-1	many	TRBV29-1	TGCAGCGTGACTTGGGGAGGCTCCTACAATGAGCAGTTCTTC	CSVTWGGSYNEQFF
TRBD1	TRBJ2-7	many	TRBV10-2	TGCGCCAGCAGCCCTGCCGGGACAGGGGGCTACGAGCAGTACTTC	CASSPAGTGGYEQYF
.	TRBJ2-1	.	TRBV14	TGTGCCAGCAGCCTTTTATCGGATGAGCAGTTCTTC	CASSLLSDEQFF
.	TRBJ2-7	few	TRBV11-2	TGTGCCAGCAGCTTAGGGATAACCGGGACAAGGGCCCGCGAGCAGTACTTC	CASSLGITGTRAREQYF
TRBD1	TRBJ2-7	.	TRBV7-9	TGTGCCAGCAGCCAACCTACAGGGGATTCCTACGAGCAGTACTTC	CASSQPTGDSYEQYF
TRBD1	TRBJ1-5	few	TRBV9	TGTGCCAGCAGCGTAGGTTCAGGGGGTCAGCCCCAGCATTTT	CASSVGSGGQPQHF
.	TRBJ2-2	many	TRBV24-1	TGTGCCACCAGTGATTTGGCCACCGACACCGGGGAGCTGTTTTTT	CATSDLATDTGELFF
.	TRBJ1-5	.	TRBV7-9	TGTGCCAGCAGCCGGGGGCCCAATCAGCCCCAGCATTTT	CASSRGPNQPQHF
.	TRBJ2-7	few	TRBV29-1	TGCAGCGTTGAGTGGGGTCCCGAGCAGTACTTC	CSVEWGPEQYF
TRBD2	TRBJ2-3	few	TRBV10-3	TGTGCCATCAGTGAGGCGGGGGGGCAAGATACGCAGTATTTT	CAISEAGGQDTQYF
.	TRBJ2-3	once	TRBV27	TGTGCCAGCAGTTTAGTGGCTGTCCCAGATACGCAGTATTTT	CASSLVAVPDTQYF
.	TRBJ2-1	.	TRBV24-1	TGTGCCACCAGTGCCGGGATTAGTGAGCAGTTCTTC	CATSAGISEQFF
.	TRBJ1-5	.	TRBV5-5	TGTGCCAGCAGCTATGGTGTAGGGGGGCAGCCCCAGCATTTT	CASSYGVGGQPQHF
.	TRBJ2-1	.	TRBV7-9	TGTGCCAGCAGCTTATATCTGGGGGATGAGCAGTTCTTC	CASSLYLGDEQFF
TRBD1	TRBJ2-7	many	TRBV14	TGTGCCAGCAGGCGGACAGGCGACTCCTACGAGCAGTACTTC	CASRRTGDSYEQYF
.	TRBJ2-7	.	TRBV20-1	TGCAGTGCTAGGGGGGCGACCACTTCCTACGAGCAGTACTTC	CSARGATTSYEQYF